The 29 T cell receptor beta chains below were found in one sample sequenced in a study of prognosis after radiotherapy for stage I lung cancer. Using two-round multiplex PCR, the authors amplified TCR beta CDR3 from genomic DNA. Specific primers for each TRBV and TRBJ gene were what first-round PCR used. One entry per CDR3 protein results from TCRdb running MiXCR on the multiplex PCR reads. The sample contains about 34,000 distinct CDR3 sequences, 25% to 40% of which appear only once. The sample here was PBMCs, taken before or after stereotactic body radiation therapy (not recorded which). The receptors here all came from a donor aged 50 or older with non-small cell lung cancer.

This clonotype was seen at least ten times. The chain couples TRBV14 to TRBJ2-3; TRBD2 agrees at 7 bases. Germline V CDR1 and CDR2: SGHDN, FVKESK. Losses at the gene ends were 1 base for V and 4 bases for J; bases not matched to a gene: 5. The CDR3 is 15 amino acids. Here the CDR3 DNA reads TGTGCCAGCAGCCAAGCGACGGGGGGTTCAGATACGCAGTATTTT. Protein sequence: CASSQATGGSDTQYF.

V is TRBV20-1 and J is TRBJ2-3, with a possible D match to TRBD1 (6 bases). Germline V gives CDR1 DFQATT, CDR2 SNEGSKA (reference sequence). Trimming took 4 bases from V and 7 from J, leaving 24 bases between them. The CDR3 is 16 amino acids. The chain's CDR3 is CSATRPGTTYSYTQYF. CDR3 in DNA: TGCAGTGCTACACGGCCCGGGACAACTTATTCATATACGCAGTATTTT.

This clonotype was found many times. CDR3 in DNA: TGTGCCAGCAGCCGTACAGACGCACGGGGAGAAAAACTGTTTTTT. This gives the protein CASSRTDARGEKLFF. The chain employs TRBV11-2 and TRBJ1-4; D gene unclear. Trimming shortened V by 5 bases and J by 8 bases, and 18 bases separated the two germline ends. Looked up from germline, CDR1 is SGHAT and CDR2 is FQNNGV. The CDR3 consists of 15 residues. Filled out from reference TRBV11-2 and TRBJ1-4, the complete variable domain reads EAGVAQSPRYKIIEKRQSVAFWCNPISGHATLYWYQQILGQGPKLLIQFQNNGVVDDSQLPKDRFSAERLKGVDSTLKIQPAKLEDSAVYLCASSRTDARGEKLFFGSGTQLSVL.

This clonotype was found many times. The chain employs TRBV20-1 and TRBJ1-5; TRBD1 matches 7 bases. CDR1 is DFQATT and CDR2 is SNEGSKA in the germline V gene (reference sequence). The trim removed 6 bases at V and 7 bases at J, leaving 9 bases unmatched. The CDR3 sequence is 13 residues long. The CDR3 nucleotides are TGCAGTGCGCCCGGACAGGCTGTACAGCCCCAGCATTTT. Amino acids: CSAPGQAVQPQHF.

This clonotype was recorded many times. The chain joins TRBV2 to TRBJ2-3, with D possibly TRBD2 on 5 matching bases. The CDR3 contains 16 residues. The V end was cut by 5 bases, the J end by 0 bases, with 15 bases between. Germline-derived CDR1 and CDR2 are SNHLY and FYNNEI. The CDR3 spells CASSRDTRSSTDTQYF. In DNA, the CDR3 is TGTGCCAGCAGTCGGGATACCAGGTCTAGCACAGATACGCAGTATTTT.

This clonotype was counted ten times or more. The chain uses TRBV5-5 and TRBJ2-5, with D possibly matching TRBD1 (6 bases). V was cut by 0 bases and J by 4 bases, with 13 bases left in between. The CDR3 totals 15 residues. Germline lookup yields CDR1 SGHKS and CDR2 YYEKEE (reference sequence). In DNA, the CDR3 is TGTGCCAGCAGCTTGGCGTCAGGGGTCCGAGAGACCCAGTACTTC. Translation: CASSLASGVRETQYF.

The V call is TRBV6-1, the J call TRBJ1-1; D gene uncertain. The CDR3 loop spans 13 amino acids. V was shortened by 7 bases and J by 0 bases, with 9 bases between the two germline ends. CDR1 and CDR2 (germline): MNHNS, SASEGT. For the CDR3, the DNA is TGTGCCAGCACCCCCACATTGAACACTGAAGCTTTCTTT. Protein product: CASTPTLNTEAFF.

This clonotype was picked up many times. A read error may produce the germline difference seen at one junction end. J is TRBJ2-7 and V is TRBV11-2, with TRBD2 as a possible D gene (6 bases). This CDR3 has 12 residues. The germline V gene encodes CDR1 SGHAT and CDR2 FQNNGV. CDR3 nucleotide sequence: TGTGCCAGCAGCCGCATTGCGGGGATCACCCAATTC. It yields the protein CASSRIAGITQF.

In this sample, this clonotype turned up many times. The rearrangement joins TRBV29-1 to TRBJ1-1; 8 bases are a match to TRBD1. From germline, CDR1 is SQVTM and CDR2 ANQGSEA. The CDR3 has 13 amino acids. J lost 1 base, V lost 8 bases, and 6 bases had no gene match. The CDR3 spells CSHLGQGNTEAFF. The CDR3 DNA sequence: TGCAGCCATCTCGGACAGGGGAACACTGAAGCTTTCTTT.

In nucleotides, the CDR3 is TGTGCCACCAGCGATCCAGCCAGGACAGGGGACGGCTACACCTTC. It is translated as CATSDPARTGDGYTF. The chain joins TRBV24-1 to TRBJ1-2, with 9 bases that match TRBD1. The CDR3 spans 15 residues. Germline V CDR1 and CDR2: KGHDR, SFDVKD. The V gene end was trimmed by 7 bases and the J gene end by 8 bases; junction bases not matched to a gene: 13.

This clonotype was seen at least ten times. The chain has TRBV3-1 and TRBJ2-1; 9 nucleotides line up with TRBD1. This CDR3 has 15 amino acids. V shed 6 bases and J 3 bases; nucleotides not matched to a gene: 6. Germline CDR1 is LGHDT and CDR2 is YNNKEL (reference sequence). The CDR3 spells CASRREGQGYNEQFF. The CDR3 DNA is TGTGCCAGCAGACGAGAGGGACAGGGCTACAATGAGCAGTTCTTC.

Concerning this clonotype itself: With a far larger clone one base away, a read error is the likely cause. V is TRBV6-4 and J is TRBJ1-3; 7 bases fit TRBD1. This CDR3 has 16 amino acids. Germline lookup yields CDR1 MRHNA and CDR2 SNTAGT. The V and J ends lost 7 bases and 4 bases, in that order; junction bases with no gene match: 13. Written as DNA, the CDR3 is TGTGCCAGCATACCCCTGACCGGGACAGCGGGAAACACCATATATTTT. Amino acid sequence: CASIPLTGTAGNTIYF.

CDR3: CASSWGTSRDNEQFF. The CDR3 region has the DNA TGCGCCAGCAGCTGGGGGACTAGCAGGGACAATGAGCAGTTCTTC. The rearrangement links TRBV5-1 to TRBJ2-1, with 9 nucleotides matching TRBD2. Germline V gene data show CDR1 as SGHRS and CDR2 as YFSETQ. The CDR3 is 15 residues long. Losses at the gene ends were 3 bases for V and 5 bases for J; bases not matched to a gene: 6.

This rearrangement joins TRBV6-1 to TRBJ1-2; D not certain. V lost 5 bases and J lost 6, with 19 bases in between. The CDR3 runs 15 residues. Germline lookup yields CDR1 MNHNS and CDR2 SASEGT. As DNA, the CDR3 is TGTGCCAGCAGTCCTTGCCCCTACCTCCTCCATGGCTACACCTTC. As protein: CASSPCPYLLHGYTF.

This clonotype was detected only once. A much larger clone sits a single nucleotide away, making a read error possible. The rearrangement links TRBV20-1 to TRBJ2-5; D gene uncertain. The V gene's germline CDR1 is DFQATT and CDR2 SNEGSKA (reference sequence). The CDR3 extends over 14 amino acids. CDR3 protein: CSARQAGAQETQHF. DNA for the CDR3: TGCAGTGCGAGACAAGCAGGCGCACAAGAGACCCAGCACTTC.

This clonotype appeared many times. The chain combines TRBV19 with TRBJ2-2; the match to TRBD1 covers 11 bases. V lost 6 bases and J lost 5; bases outside the gene matches: 8. CDR3 length: 16 amino acids. Germline CDR1 LNHDA, CDR2 SQIVND (reference sequence). In nucleotides, the CDR3 is TGTGCCAGTAGGAACCGGGACAGGGGGAGAACCGGGGAGCTGTTTTTT. Translation: CASRNRDRGRTGELFF.

This clonotype was counted at least ten times. The rearrangement joins TRBV7-9 to TRBJ1-3, with D hard to call. The V gene lost 1 base and the J gene lost 4 bases, with 8 bases spanning the gap. This CDR3 has 14 amino acids. Germline V gene data show CDR1 as SEHNR and CDR2 as FQNEAQ (reference sequence). Here the CDR3 DNA reads TGTGCCAGCAGCTTAGGGACCCCCGGAAACACCATATATTTT. Translated, it gives CASSLGTPGNTIYF.

This clonotype was counted ten times or more. The gene calls are TRBV4-2 and TRBJ2-7, with D perhaps matching TRBD2 (6 bases). The CDR3 runs 12 residues. CDR1 and CDR2 from the germline V gene are LGHNA and YNFKEQ. V was cut by 1 base and J by 12 bases, with 13 bases left in between. The CDR3 DNA reads as TGTGCCAGCAGCCAAGCGGGGGAAGGGCTGTACTTC. Residues: CASSQAGEGLYF.

Of note for this clonotype: A far larger clone is off by one base, so a read error is likely. The chain employs TRBV6-4 and TRBJ1-2; TRBD1 is a possible D gene (5 bases). The ends were cut back, 3 bases at V and 8 bases at J, with 13 bases in the middle. CDR1 is MRHNA, CDR2 SNTAGT, per germline. The CDR3 runs 13 residues. CDR3: CASSEAGVGGYTF. As DNA, the CDR3 is TGTGCCAGCAGTGAAGCGGGGGTGGGCGGCTACACCTTC.

By share, this clonotype counts as medium-sized. The chain joins TRBV6-1 to TRBJ1-6, with TRBD1 as a possible D gene (6 bases). The length of the CDR3 is 16 residues. The V and J ends lost 5 bases and 10 bases respectively, with 21 bases between them. Germline-derived CDR1 and CDR2 are MNHNS and SASEGT. CDR3 region: CASSPTGSGAGSPLHF. The CDR3 region has the DNA TGTGCCAGCAGTCCAACAGGGTCGGGGGCAGGATCACCCCTCCACTTT.

The V call is TRBV6-1, the J call TRBJ2-1, with 9 bases that match TRBD2. Germline CDR1 and CDR2: MNHNS and SASEGT. V dropped 4 bases and J dropped 0; count of bases not matched to a gene: 10. There are 18 residues in the CDR3. The CDR3, as DNA: TGTGCCAGCAGTGTCGGACTAGCGTGGGGCTGCTCCTACAATGAGCAGTTCTTC. Its translation is CASSVGLAWGCSYNEQFF.

This clonotype appeared many times. The J gene is TRBJ1-1, the V gene TRBV6-2 or TRBV6-3; TRBD1 is a possible D gene (6 bases). This CDR3 has 11 residues. Trimming stripped 5 bases from V and 10 bases from J, with 11 bases between. Germline CDR1 is MNHEY and CDR2 is SVGEGT. The CDR3 here is CASSEGVGAFF. The CDR3 DNA sequence: TGTGCCAGCAGTGAGGGGGTTGGAGCTTTCTTT.

This chain links TRBV5-4 with TRBJ1-2; D call uncertain. Germline CDR1 SGHNT, CDR2 YYREEE (reference sequence). V was shortened by 6 bases and J by 1 base, with 13 bases between the two germline ends. CDR3 length equals 14 residues. The CDR3 DNA sequence: TGTGCCAGCATGACACACTCGATTAACTATGGCTACACCTTC. Translating it yields CASMTHSINYGYTF.

This clonotype was detected ten times or more. The chain combines TRBV20-1 with TRBJ1-1; D is possibly TRBD1 (6 bases). V was cut by 5 bases and J by 4 bases, with 11 bases left in between. From germline, CDR1 is DFQATT and CDR2 SNEGSKA (reference sequence). This CDR3 contains 12 residues. CDR3 nucleotide sequence: TGCAGTGCTCGGGACACTTCCACTGAAGCTTTCTTT. Translating gives CSARDTSTEAFF.

This clonotype was recorded only once. One junction end does not reproduce the germline sequence, and a read error may be involved. This chain joins TRBV6-1 and TRBJ1-5; TRBD1 agrees at 8 bases. Per germline, CDR1 MNHNS and CDR2 SASEGT. CDR3 length: 16 residues. CDR3 nucleotide sequence: TGCGCCAGCAGCGGTCAGGGGGCCTGGATCAACCAGCCCCAGCATTTT. It codes for CASSGQGAWINQPQHF.

On this clonotype itself: An end of the junction does not agree with germline; a read error may underlie this. The chain carries TRBV6-2 or TRBV6-3 and TRBJ2-7; D may be TRBD1 (6 bases). Germline V CDR1 and CDR2: MNHEY, SVGEGT. This CDR3 comprises 15 residues. The CDR3 loop is CASSDRNKGSYEQHF. The CDR3 bases are TGTGCCAGCAGCGACAGGAATAAAGGCTCCTACGAGCAGCACTTC.

This clonotype was found many times. The chain carries TRBV6-2 or TRBV6-3 and TRBJ2-6, with D tentatively TRBD1 (6 bases). CDR1 and CDR2 from the germline V gene are MNHEY and SVGEGT. Trimming removed 0 bases at V and 0 bases at J, with 18 bases between. The CDR3 consists of 20 residues. In DNA form, the CDR3 reads TGTGCCAGCAGTTACTCCCCCGAGAGGGGGAGAGACTCTGGGGCCAACGTCCTGACTTTC. It encodes CASSYSPERGRDSGANVLTF.

This clonotype was recorded many times. The gene calls are TRBV6-2 or TRBV6-3 and TRBJ1-1; D is ambiguous. The CDR3 is made up of 16 amino acids. Trimming removed 0 bases at V and 1 base at J, with 12 bases between. Germline V lookup: CDR1 MNHEY, CDR2 SVGEGT. The CDR3 loop is CASSYSLGSRNTEAFF. The CDR3, as DNA: TGTGCCAGCAGTTACTCGTTGGGGAGTAGGAACACTGAAGCTTTCTTT.

J is TRBJ2-7 and V is TRBV5-1; TRBD1 aligns across 8 bases. The V and J ends lost 6 bases and 6 bases, in that order; junction bases with no gene match: 11. Germline lookup yields CDR1 SGHRS and CDR2 YFSETQ. The CDR3 is made up of 14 amino acids. As DNA, the CDR3 is TGCGCCAGCATCTGGGGACAGGTTATTTCCGAGCAGTACTTC. Translated, it gives CASIWGQVISEQYF.